This T cell receptor (beta chain) was profiled in a study of cytomegalovirus exposure and HLA in healthy donors. The germline V gene encodes CDR1 LGHNT and CDR2 FRNRAP. V lost 10 bases to trimming and J lost 3 bases, with 16 bases between them. This CDR3 is 14 amino acids long. PCR employed 60 Vbeta and 13 Jbeta primers. Generated by immunoSEQ multiplex PCR, the TCRdb table keeps only in-frame clones and is missing some. The sample carries under 150,000 clones, approximately 80% recorded once. This receptor was obtained from a woman aged 35 to 49 in good health and CMV-seropositive. The V gene is TRBV12-5, the J gene TRBJ1-3; TRBD1 might be the D (5 bases). The sequenced sample was PBMCs. For the CDR3, the DNA is TGTGCTACTACCTCAGGGAAGGGTGGAAACACCATATATTTT. Protein product: CATTSGKGGNTIYF.